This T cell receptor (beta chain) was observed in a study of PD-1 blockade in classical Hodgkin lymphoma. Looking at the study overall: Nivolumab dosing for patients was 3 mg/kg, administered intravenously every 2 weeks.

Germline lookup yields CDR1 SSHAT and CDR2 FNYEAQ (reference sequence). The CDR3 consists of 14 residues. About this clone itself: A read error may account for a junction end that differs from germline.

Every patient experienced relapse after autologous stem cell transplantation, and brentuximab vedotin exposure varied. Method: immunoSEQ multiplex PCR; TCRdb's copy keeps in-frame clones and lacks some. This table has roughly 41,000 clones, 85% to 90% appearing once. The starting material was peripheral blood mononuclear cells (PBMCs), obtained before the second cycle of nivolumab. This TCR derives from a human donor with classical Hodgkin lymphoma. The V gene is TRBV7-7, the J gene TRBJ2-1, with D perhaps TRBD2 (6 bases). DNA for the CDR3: TGTGCTAGCAGCTCGCTTTCGGGAGTTAATGAGCAGTTCTTC. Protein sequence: CASSSLSGVNEQFF.